Listed here are 16 T cell receptor beta chains from one sample, sequenced in a study of T cells expressing NK-cell markers. No DNA is given; TCRdb re-called the 5' RACE reads and lists each CDR3 protein once. Its table lists about 540,000 distinct CDR3 sequences. Sequencing was done on a sample of blood T cells: a sorted CD56 or NKG2C T cell subset, CD4+ or CD8+ T cells, or bulk PBMC T cells (not recorded which). These receptors all stem from a man between 18 and 35 years old in good health.

CDR3: CASIRTGGPNTEAFF. The genes are TRBV5-1 and TRBJ1-1; TCRdb designates TRBD1, a call that cannot be tested without DNA. The germline V gene encodes CDR1 SGHRS and CDR2 YFSETQ. This CDR3 contains 15 residues.

The chain joins TRBV5-1 to TRBJ2-1; with no DNA, the TCRdb D assignment of TRBD1 cannot be verified. The CDR3 is 15 amino acids. Looked up from germline, CDR1 is SGHRS and CDR2 is YFSETQ. The CDR3 sequence is CASSLDPRVINEQFF.

The V gene is TRBV10-3, the J gene TRBJ2-5; checking the TCRdb D call of TRBD2 is not possible without DNA. The germline gives CDR1 ENHRY, CDR2 SYGVKD. The CDR3 is made up of 19 amino acids. This CDR3 is CAISANGGGISGSWETQYF.

The rearrangement joins TRBV12-3 or TRBV12-4 to TRBJ2-1; the D call of TRBD1 rests on TCRdb alone, since no DNA is present to check it. The CDR3 is made up of 16 amino acids. CDR3 residues: CASSFAGTGDSNEQFF.

CDR3 amino acids: CAITHAGAGTDTQYF. This sequence joins TRBV10-3 and TRBJ2-3; TCRdb reports TRBD1, a call that lacks DNA to check it against. The CDR3 has 15 amino acids. Germline V gives CDR1 ENHRY, CDR2 SYGVKD.

V and J are TRBV27 and TRBJ2-1. The CDR3 extends over 17 amino acids. Germline V gene lookup returns CDR1 MNHEY and CDR2 SMNVEV (reference sequence). CDR3 protein: CASSLSGWSSSYNEQFF.

This chain uses TRBV4-1 with TRBJ2-2; the TCRdb D gene call, TRBD2, has no DNA to confirm it. Germline V gene data show CDR1 as MGHRA and CDR2 as YSYEKL. This CDR3 contains 15 residues. CDR3 region: CASSHLAGLTGELFF.

This sequence joins TRBV7-9 and TRBJ1-1; TCRdb proposes TRBD1, but this gene call is untestable without DNA. The germline V gene has CDR1 SEHNR and CDR2 FQNEAQ (reference sequence). This CDR3 contains 17 residues. The CDR3 is CASTQGVPMITNTEAFF.

The chain couples TRBV4-1 to TRBJ2-1; with no DNA, the TCRdb D assignment of TRBD2 cannot be verified. Germline lookup yields CDR1 MGHRA and CDR2 YSYEKL. The CDR3 covers 16 residues. The chain's CDR3 is CASSQLAGVDHNEQFF.

The V call is TRBV6-1, the J call TRBJ1-5; TCRdb reports TRBD1, a call that lacks DNA to check it against. The CDR3 has 15 residues. In germline, CDR1 is MNHNS, CDR2 SASEGT. The CDR3 is CASSERGRGNQPQHF.

This rearrangement joins TRBV2 to TRBJ2-2; TCRdb's D call, TRBD2, is unchecked because there is no DNA. The CDR3 is made up of 18 amino acids. From germline, CDR1 is SNHLY and CDR2 FYNNEI. Here the CDR3 reads CASSGGGLAGPNTGELFF.

The chain employs TRBV6-1 and TRBJ2-1; the TCRdb D gene call, TRBD1, has no DNA to confirm it. Germline V gene lookup returns CDR1 MNHNS and CDR2 SASEGT. The CDR3 has 16 amino acids. The chain's CDR3 is CASSGPPTPGYNEQFF.

CDR3: CASSPLFAGGSYNEQFF. V gene TRBV28 combines with J gene TRBJ2-1; TCRdb reports TRBD2, a call that lacks DNA to check it against. Germline lookup yields CDR1 MDHEN and CDR2 SYDVKM. This CDR3 comprises 17 residues.

This chain connects TRBV29-1 to TRBJ2-2; the TRBD1 assignment by TCRdb is unverifiable without DNA. Germline lookup yields CDR1 SQVTM and CDR2 ANQGSEA. The CDR3 sequence is 16 residues long. The CDR3 spells CSVEDLTGTSTGELFF.

The rearrangement joins TRBV12-3 or TRBV12-4 to TRBJ2-7; TCRdb lists TRBD1, though no DNA is available to test this call. The CDR3 spans 13 residues. CDR3 region: CAIGDRSLYEQYF.

V usage is TRBV5-1 and J usage is TRBJ1-2. CDR1 is SGHRS, CDR2 YFSETQ, per germline. The CDR3 length is 14 residues. CDR3 loop: CASSLDPRGSGYTF.